This T cell receptor (beta chain) was observed in a study of graft-versus-host responses after intestinal transplantation (dated by TCRdb to the early 2020s). Describing the broader study: The transplants that recipients got were multivisceral, liver-intestinal, or isolated intestinal. To identify alloreactive clones, pre-transplant mixed lymphocyte reaction products were sequenced and then compared with unstimulated pre-transplant donor and recipient T cells. Bulk TCR-beta CDR3 sequencing was used to track graft-versus-host and host-versus-graft alloreactive T cell clones in the graft, circulation and bone marrow after intestinal transplantation. A peak of at least 4% donor T cells among recipient peripheral blood mononuclear cells was the definition used for donor T cell macrochimerism. Every recipient was given anti-thymocyte globulin induction, then maintenance tacrolimus and steroids for 2 to 4 years. Samples from three later patients were sequenced in-house on an Illumina MiSeq with MiXCR processing rather than by the commercial service. The cohort enrolled about two dozen intestinal transplant recipients including one retransplant, and 3 patients lacking pretransplant specimens were excluded. Overall study outcomes, separate from this receptor: In the allografts of patients with donor T cell macrochimerism, GvH to HvG T cell clonal ratios were high. Conclusions were limited by the relatively low number and heterogeneity of intestinal transplant patients. Peak levels of circulating GvH clones were associated with declines in HvG clones early after transplant. GvH clones were found in recipient bone marrow, and some of the GvH clones appeared earlier in ileal mucosa or blood, which is consistent with an intestinal mucosal origin.

A distance of 17 bases separates the germline ends of V and J, which lose 7 bases and 4 bases respectively. From the germline V gene, CDR1 is MNHEY and CDR2 is SVGAGI. From the cysteine through the phenylalanine, the CDR3 covers 14 amino acids. Left in the record is the CDR3 DNA by itself, 42 bases read in frame from the first base. The library was built by means of the immunoSEQ multiplex PCR assay. For most patients, genomic DNA was isolated using the Qiagen DNeasy Blood and Tissue Kit and was shipped frozen to Adaptive Biotechnologies for TCR sequencing. For most patients, high-throughput TCR-beta CDR3 sequencing of genomic DNA was performed by Adaptive Biotechnologies. For the original study's pipeline: TCR sequencing data were retrieved from Adaptive's ImmunoSEQ software for more than 15 patients, whereas three other patients were processed with MiXCR and VDJtools. To correct CD4 versus CD8 sorting errors, any sequence found in both subsets at a frequency ratio below 5:1 was removed. Because the origin of CDR3 nucleotide sequences shared between donor and recipient could not be assigned, those sequences were removed. Alloreactive clones required at least 2-fold expansion over unstimulated cells and minimum CFSE-low frequency of 0.002% (template counts) or 0.001% (read counts). Mappable clones were those detected in sequenced pre-transplant spleen, lymph node, or MLR CFSE-low populations of the donor or recipient. The cumulative frequency of alloreactive clones was calculated as a percentage of all sequences, weighted by copy number. TCRdb took this table from immuneACCESS and kept in-frame rearrangements with V and J called. Such tables lack part of the clones; where checked against another copy, unresolved V genes explain under half of the gap, and the rest is unexplained. That table gives V, J and clone size, and the DNA gave D and trimming. Present in this sample are roughly 20,000 clones, over 40% of which were seen just once. The ten largest clones represent around 1.6% of the sample.

This clone has just a few counts. No much larger clone is present one base from it, and per-base qualities are unavailable. The time point label, as the study defines it: cells obtained before transplantation from donor or recipient. In mixed lymphocyte reactions, about 200,000 CFSE-labeled pre-transplant responders were plated with about 200,000 irradiated violet-dye-labeled stimulators and cultured for less than seven days. Proliferating CD3+CD4+CFSE-low and CD3+CD8+CFSE-low responder cells were FACS-sorted on a BD Influx sorter after the mixed lymphocyte reaction. The sequencing here drew on alloreactive CD8+ T cells from a mixed lymphocyte reaction culture, taken before intestinal transplant. In light of the paper, this sample's cell subset or site label describes: CFSE-low proliferating T cells sorted from roughly six-day pre-transplant mixed lymphocyte reaction (GvH or HvG direction). The origin of this receptor is a human patient who received an intestinal transplant. This receptor chain uses TRBV6-5 and TRBJ2-7; the D segment could be TRBD1, given 5 matching bases. The nucleotide sequence is given as TGTGCCAGCATAGGCCCCGACAGAAGATACGAGCAGTACTTC. Its protein is CASIGPDRRYEQYF.